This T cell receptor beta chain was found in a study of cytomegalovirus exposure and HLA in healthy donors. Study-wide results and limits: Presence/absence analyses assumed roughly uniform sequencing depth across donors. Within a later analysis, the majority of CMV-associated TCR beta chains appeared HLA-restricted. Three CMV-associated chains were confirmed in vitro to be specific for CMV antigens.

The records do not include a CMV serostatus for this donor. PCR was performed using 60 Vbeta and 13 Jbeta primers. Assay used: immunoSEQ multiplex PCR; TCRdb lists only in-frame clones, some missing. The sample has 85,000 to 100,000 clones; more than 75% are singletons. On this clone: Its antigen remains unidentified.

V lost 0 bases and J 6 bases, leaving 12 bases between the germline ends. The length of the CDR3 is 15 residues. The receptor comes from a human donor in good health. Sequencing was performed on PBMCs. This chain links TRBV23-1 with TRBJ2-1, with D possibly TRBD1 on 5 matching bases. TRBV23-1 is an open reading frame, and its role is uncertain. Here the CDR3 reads CASSQSLQGPNEQFF. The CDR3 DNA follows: TGCGCCAGCAGTCAATCGTTGCAGGGCCCCAATGAGCAGTTCTTC.